This paragraph covers one T cell receptor (beta chain) sequence. Its antigen is not identified. This sample is part of a study of OX40 agonist ivuxolimab in advanced cancers. At the level of the study: Given to patients was ivuxolimab, an agonistic anti-OX40 (CD134) antibody. Anti-PD-1, anti-PD-L1 or anti-CTLA-4 therapy given earlier was allowed, and 30% to 45% had some.

The J segment lost 5 bases and the V segment lost 6 bases, leaving 10 bases of the junction unmatched. Per the germline V gene, CDR1 is SGHRS and CDR2 is YFSETQ. The CDR3 has 15 residues. Data came from immunoSEQ multiplex PCR; TCRdb stores just in-frame clones and leaves some out. The profile covers over 85,000 clones, with 87% appearing a single time and roughly 0.5% taken by the ten largest. General observations from the study: Mean expanded clone counts were higher in CD8+ than CD4+ T cells. Clonal expansion was among the lowest in partial responders at 0.1-3.0 mg/kg, especially CD8+.

The sequencing used CD4+ or CD8+ T cells sorted from blood, collected in a trial of the OX40 agonist ivuxolimab. The sequence came from an adult with an advanced solid tumor such as melanoma, head and neck, liver or kidney cancer. J is TRBJ1-1 and V is TRBV5-1; TRBD1 matches 10 bases. CDR3 region: CASTYQTGGKTEAFF. The CDR3 coding sequence is TGCGCCAGCACCTATCAGACAGGGGGCAAAACTGAAGCTTTCTTT.